The rows below give T cell receptor beta chains drawn from one sample of a study of T cell responses to AZD1222 COVID-19 vaccine. TCRdb keeps only in-frame clones here, not all; method: immunoSEQ multiplex PCR. The sample lists about 120,000 clones; approximately 93% were seen once. Sequencing was performed on peripheral blood, taken on day 0 of AZD1222 vaccination. The receptors derive from an adult in good health. CDR3s include the opening cysteine and the closing phenylalanine or tryptophan. The order of the fields is J gene, V gene, D gene, clone size, CDR3 protein, CDR3 DNA. A D gene is named only where the DNA matches it firmly. Not every row has a clone size; where given, it reads once, few, many or a size class.

>TRBJ1-2|TRBV11-2|TRBD1|once
CASSLAGQVGYTF
TGTGCCAGCAGCTTAGCCGGACAGGTTGGCTACACCTTC
>TRBJ1-2|TRBV28|.|.
CAPGALEYGYTF
TGTGCCCCAGGCGCCCTCGAATATGGCTACACCTTC
>TRBJ1-6|TRBV3-1/TRBV3-2|.|.
CASSLLDSPLHF
TGTGCCAGCAGCCTCCTAGATTCACCCCTCCACTTT
>TRBJ2-4|TRBV6-5|TRBD2|.
CASGLAGVINIQYF
TGTGCAAGCGGACTAGCGGGAGTGATAAACATTCAGTACTTC
>TRBJ2-1|TRBV11-2|TRBD2|.
CASSHLDPFSGRANEQFF
TGTGCCAGCAGCCACCTAGATCCTTTTAGCGGGAGGGCAAATGAGCAGTTCTTC
>TRBJ2-3|TRBV3-1/TRBV3-2|.|.
CASSKGGILADTQYF
TGTGCCAGCAGCAAAGGGGGGATATTGGCAGATACGCAGTATTTT
>TRBJ2-5|TRBV10-2|.|.
CASTLLGDQETQYF
TGCGCCAGCACCTTATTGGGGGACCAAGAGACCCAGTACTTC
>TRBJ1-6|TRBV5-8|.|.
CASSWGGGLSPLHF
TGTGCCAGCAGCTGGGGGGGCGGGCTTTCACCCCTCCACTTT
>TRBJ1-2|TRBV27|.|.
CASSLRGGYGYTF
TGTGCCAGCAGTTTAAGAGGGGGCTATGGCTACACCTTC
>TRBJ1-2|TRBV3-1/TRBV3-2|TRBD1|.
CASSWAGTGHGYTF
TGTGCCAGCAGCTGGGCCGGGACAGGGCATGGCTACACCTTC
>TRBJ2-5|TRBV29-1|TRBD1|once
CSVEIPQGVQETQYF
TGCAGCGTTGAAATTCCACAGGGGGTACAAGAGACCCAGTACTTC
>TRBJ2-7|TRBV7-9|.|.
CASSLAGSEQYF
TGTGCCAGCAGCTTAGCGGGGAGCGAGCAGTACTTC
>TRBJ2-7|TRBV3-1/TRBV3-2|TRBD1|once
CASSQEGFATGGYEQYF
TGTGCCAGCAGCCAAGAGGGATTCGCGACAGGGGGCTACGAGCAGTACTTC
>TRBJ1-2|TRBV28|.|.
CASSPKIRDNGYTF
TGTGCCAGCAGCCCTAAAATCAGGGACAATGGCTACACCTTC
>TRBJ1-2|TRBV29-1|.|.
CSVTGNNDYGYTF
TGCAGCGTTACAGGGAATAACGACTATGGCTACACCTTC
>TRBJ1-2|TRBV19|TRBD1|.
CASGNQGANYGYTF
TGTGCCAGTGGCAATCAGGGGGCTAACTATGGCTACACCTTC
>TRBJ2-5|TRBV6-5|.|.
CASRWGLEETQYF
TGTGCCAGCAGATGGGGCTTGGAAGAGACCCAGTACTTC
>TRBJ1-6|TRBV28|.|.
CASYSGNSPLHF
TGTGCCAGCTACTCAGGGAATTCACCCCTCCACTTT
>TRBJ2-1|TRBV7-9|.|.
CASSLGFRVSYNEQFF
TGTGCCAGCAGCTTGGGGTTTCGGGTAAGCTACAATGAGCAGTTCTTC
>TRBJ1-1|TRBV5-1|.|.
CASSLRTGRFMNTEAFF
TGCGCCAGCAGCTTGCGAACGGGACGATTCATGAACACTGAAGCTTTCTTT
>TRBJ2-1|TRBV27|TRBD2|once
CASSSGRSSYNEQFF
TGTGCCAGCAGTTCCGGGAGGAGCTCCTACAATGAGCAGTTCTTC
>TRBJ1-5|TRBV11-2|.|.
CASSFQEDQPQHF
TGTGCCAGCAGCTTTCAGGAGGATCAGCCCCAGCATTTT
>TRBJ1-3|TRBV12-3/TRBV12-4|.|once
CASSRTDRDTIYF
TGTGCCAGCAGCCGGACCGATCGGGACACCATATATTTT
>TRBJ2-1|TRBV29-1|.|.
CSVADEQFF
TGCAGCGTTGCTGATGAGCAGTTCTTC
>TRBJ2-3|TRBV7-9|TRBD2|.
CASSLGVAGDGDTQYF
TGTGCCAGCAGCTTAGGGGTAGCGGGAGATGGAGATACGCAGTATTTT
>TRBJ1-3|TRBV13|.|.
CASSFSGWGRSSGNTIYF
TGTGCCAGCAGCTTTTCGGGGTGGGGACGGAGCTCTGGAAACACCATATATTTT
>TRBJ2-7|TRBV12-3/TRBV12-4|.|.
CASSPSYEQYF
TGTGCCAGCAGTCCCTCCTACGAGCAGTACTTC
>TRBJ2-1|TRBV21-1|.|.
CASSKTGLAGNNEQFF
TGTGCCAGCAGCAAAACGGGACTAGCGGGAAACAATGAGCAGTTCTTC
>TRBJ1-4|TRBV28|.|.
CASSPYGHLTFTNEKLFF
TGTGCCAGCAGTCCTTATGGACACCTAACTTTCACTAATGAAAAACTGTTTTTT
>TRBJ1-1|TRBV5-1|.|.
CASSLVQMNTEAFF
TGCGCCAGCAGCTTGGTACAGATGAACACTGAAGCTTTCTTT
>TRBJ2-2|TRBV30|TRBD2|.
CAWRVWREQRAGELFF
TGTGCCTGGAGGGTTTGGCGGGAGCAGCGCGCCGGGGAGCTGTTTTTT
>TRBJ1-2|TRBV15|.|.
CATSREGIANYGYTF
TGTGCCACCAGCAGAGAGGGGATAGCTAACTATGGCTACACCTTC
>TRBJ2-3|TRBV3-1/TRBV3-2|.|.
CASSQRTVRTDTQYF
TGTGCCAGCAGCCAAAGGACAGTACGCACAGATACGCAGTATTTT
>TRBJ2-1|TRBV7-9|TRBD1|.
CASSRGTGGSNEQFF
TGTGCCAGCAGCCGGGGGACAGGAGGGTCCAATGAGCAGTTCTTC
>TRBJ2-1|TRBV3-1/TRBV3-2|.|.
CAVSESSYNEQFF
TGTGCCGTTAGCGAGAGCTCCTACAATGAGCAGTTCTTC
>TRBJ1-1|TRBV12-3/TRBV12-4|.|.
CASSWGANTEAFF
TGTGCCAGCAGTTGGGGGGCGAACACTGAAGCTTTCTTT
>TRBJ2-4|TRBV5-4|TRBD1|.
CASSFRDRDNIQYF
TGTGCCAGCAGCTTCCGGGACAGGGATAACATTCAGTACTTC
>TRBJ1-3|TRBV4-1|.|.
CASSQARRESGNTIYF
TGCGCCAGCAGCCAGGCTCGCAGGGAATCTGGAAACACCATATATTTT
>TRBJ2-7|TRBV7-6|.|.
CASSSKGRTYEQYF
TGTGCCAGCAGCTCAAAGGGTAGGACCTACGAGCAGTACTTC
>TRBJ1-3|TRBV12-3/TRBV12-4|.|once
CASSLGTRNTIYF
TGTGCCAGCAGTTTGGGGACGAGAAACACCATATATTTT
>TRBJ1-2|TRBV19|TRBD1|.
CASSKVGQGPATYGYTF
TGTGCCAGTAGCAAGGTGGGACAGGGGCCGGCCACCTATGGCTACACCTTC
>TRBJ1-3|TRBV28|.|.
CASSLEGSGNTIYF
TGTGCCAGCAGTTTAGAGGGGTCTGGAAACACCATATATTTT
>TRBJ2-1|TRBV5-1|TRBD2|.
CASTLGGTPGEQFF
TGCGCCAGCACCTTGGGGGGGACCCCGGGTGAGCAGTTCTTC
>TRBJ1-2|TRBV28|.|.
CASRDPGYYGYTF
TGTGCCAGCAGGGACCCAGGATACTATGGCTACACCTTC
>TRBJ1-5|TRBV27|.|.
CASRSVNSNQPQHF
TGTGCCAGCAGGTCAGTTAATAGCAATCAGCCCCAGCATTTT
>TRBJ2-7|TRBV11-2|.|.
CASSLGFNEQYF
TGTGCCAGCAGCTTAGGCTTTAACGAGCAGTACTTC
>TRBJ2-2|TRBV9|TRBD2|.
CASSVRGLIDTGELFF
TGTGCCAGCAGCGTCCGGGGACTAATCGACACCGGGGAGCTGTTTTTT
>TRBJ1-1|TRBV28|.|.
CASSLWQGEAFF
TGTGCCAGCAGTTTATGGCAAGGAGAAGCTTTCTTT
>TRBJ1-1|TRBV20-1|.|.
CSAGGTNTEAFF
TGCAGTGCTGGTGGGACAAACACTGAAGCTTTCTTT
>TRBJ2-2|TRBV7-9|.|.
CASVERRTGELFF
TGTGCCAGCGTGGAGCGACGCACCGGGGAGCTGTTTTTT
>TRBJ1-6|TRBV28|.|.
CASSLGLGYNSPLHF
TGTGCCAGCAGTTTAGGCTTGGGGTATAATTCACCCCTCCACTTT
>TRBJ1-4|TRBV18|.|.
CASSPYTNEKLFF
TGTGCCAGCTCGCCTTATACTAATGAAAAACTGTTTTTT
>TRBJ1-3|TRBV6-1|TRBD1|.
CASSESQGNTIYF
TGTGCCAGCAGTGAATCACAGGGGAACACCATATATTTT
>TRBJ1-6|TRBV10-1|TRBD1|.
CASRDRVNSPLHF
TGCGCCAGCCGGGACAGGGTTAATTCACCCCTCCACTTT
>TRBJ1-2|TRBV11-2|.|.
CASSLEFGEGYTF
TGTGCCAGCAGCTTAGAGTTCGGGGAAGGCTACACCTTC
>TRBJ2-3|TRBV28|TRBD2|.
CASSAGLAGTDTQYF
TGTGCCAGCAGCGCGGGACTAGCGGGAACAGATACGCAGTATTTT
>TRBJ2-5|TRBV5-1|TRBD1|.
CASRTGAQETQYF
TGCGCCAGCAGGACAGGGGCCCAAGAGACCCAGTACTTC